This is a list of T cell receptor beta chains from one sample in a study of Graves' ophthalmopathy and Graves' hyperthyroidism. Each CDR3 protein is one row after TCRdb ran MiXCR on the multiplex PCR reads. The sample carries some 520,000 distinct CDR3 sequences, 13% to 15% recorded once. Sequencing input: blood. These TCRs come from a woman in her thirties with Graves' ophthalmopathy. CDR3s include the opening cysteine and the closing phenylalanine or tryptophan. The D gene is left open where the match is weak. Size is omitted from some rows. Given values are once, few, many or a class for expanded clones.

j_call	d_call	clone_size	v_call	cdr3_aa	cdr3_nt
TRBJ1-2	NA	many	TRBV6-1	CARSKVSNYGYTF	TGTGCCAGGTCGAAGGTTTCGAACTATGGCTACACCTTC
TRBJ1-2	TRBD1	NA	TRBV6-1	CASSPGQGMRGYTF	TGTGCCAGCAGTCCGGGACAGGGAATGCGTGGCTACACCTTC
TRBJ2-3	TRBD1	NA	TRBV6-1	CASSVGTGSTDTQYF	TGTGCCAGCAGTGTCGGGACAGGGAGCACAGATACGCAGTATTTT
TRBJ1-5	NA	many	TRBV24-1	CATSEAGTIQHF	TGTGCCACCAGTGAAGCCGGGACAATCCAGCATTTT
TRBJ1-1	NA	NA	TRBV29-1	CSGSGGTEAFF	TGCAGCGGGAGTGGGGGGACTGAAGCTTTCTTT
TRBJ2-5	NA	many	TRBV12-3/TRBV12-4	CASSLGRPQETQYF	TGTGCCAGCAGTTTAGGACGGCCTCAAGAGACCCAGTACTTC
TRBJ1-2	TRBD1	many	TRBV6-1	CASSEIRQGANYGYTF	TGTGCCAGCAGTGAAATAAGACAGGGGGCGAACTATGGCTACACCTTC
TRBJ1-1	NA	many	TRBV7-9	CASSLVMDTEAFF	TGTGCCAGCAGCTTAGTGATGGACACTGAAGCTTTCTTT
TRBJ2-7	NA	many	TRBV12-3/TRBV12-4	CASTGGGGTSYEQYF	TGTGCCAGCACCGGAGGAGGGGGGACTTCCTACGAGCAGTACTTC
TRBJ2-7	NA	many	TRBV28	CASSPWGARGYEQYF	TGTGCCAGCAGTCCTTGGGGGGCTCGTGGCTACGAGCAGTACTTC
TRBJ1-1	NA	many	TRBV30	CAWSVPTPGYTEAFF	TGTGCCTGGAGTGTACCAACTCCAGGTTACACTGAAGCTTTCTTT
TRBJ1-1	NA	many	TRBV7-6	CASSLRVGVNTEAFF	TGTGCCAGCAGCTTAAGGGTCGGCGTGAACACTGAAGCTTTCTTT
TRBJ2-5	TRBD1	NA	TRBV11-3	CASSPGDSTQETQYF	TGTGCCAGCAGCCCCGGGGACAGCACACAAGAGACCCAGTACTTC
TRBJ2-7	NA	many	TRBV19	CASRNANSDKQYF	TGTGCCAGTAGGAATGCTAATTCGGACAAGCAGTACTTC
TRBJ1-1	NA	NA	TRBV2	CASGIDGLLNEAFF	TGTGCCAGCGGTATTGATGGACTCCTGAATGAAGCTTTCTTT
TRBJ1-1	NA	many	TRBV6-5	CASSYGQNTEAFF	TGTGCCAGCAGTTACGGGCAGAACACTGAAGCTTTCTTT
TRBJ2-2	TRBD1	NA	TRBV29-1	CSVPGTAGELFF	TGCAGCGTGCCAGGGACAGCCGGGGAGCTGTTTTTT
TRBJ1-1	NA	NA	TRBV3-1	CASSQNVLARVDTEAFF	TGTGCCAGCAGCCAAAATGTCTTGGCGCGGGTTGACACTGAAGCTTTCTTT
TRBJ1-5	TRBD1	many	TRBV12-3/TRBV12-4	CASSGGGTGGEAQHF	TGTGCCAGCAGTGGGGGTGGGACAGGGGGTGAGGCCCAGCATTTT
TRBJ1-3	NA	many	TRBV2	CASSEIRGFGNTIYF	TGTGCCAGCAGTGAGATCCGGGGTTTCGGAAACACCATATATTTT